The clone carrying this TCR beta chain came up many times. As yet, its antigen is unknown. Pregnancy or lactation, uncontrolled infections and other autoimmune diseases were grounds for excluding patients. Clinicians diagnosed using symptoms, serum thyroxine, TRAb, thyroid ultrasound and orbital computed tomography. The CDR3 is 14 amino acids. V lost 6 bases, J lost 2 bases, and 8 bases lay in between. The data belong to a study of Graves' ophthalmopathy and Graves' hyperthyroidism. Study findings and constraints: Among thyroid clonotypes expanded above 0.001 frequency, most also appeared in blood. At approximately 70% sensitivity and about 72% specificity, the model predicted progression of the ophthalmopathy.

Amplification from RNA transcripts yielded the TCR beta CDR3 regions. RT-PCR with HTBI primers came first, then second-round multiplex PCR. TCRdb fed the multiplex PCR reads into MiXCR, producing one record per CDR3 protein. The sample yields under 350,000 distinct CDR3 sequences, roughly a sixth seen once. The TCR originated in an adult man with Graves' ophthalmopathy. Sequencing input: peripheral blood. The V and J genes are TRBV12-3 or TRBV12-4 and TRBJ1-6; D remains unclear. The CDR3 protein is CASRRGPYNSPLHF. CDR3 DNA sequence: TGTGCCAGCAGGCGCGGGCCCTATAATTCACCCCTCCACTTT.